The 31 T cell receptor beta chains in this list originate from one sample, sequenced in a study of blood T cell repertoires in COVID-19. Some clones are missing from TCRdb's copy, which holds only in-frame ones; the method was immunoSEQ multiplex PCR. Found here are some 200,000 clones, about nine tenths of them singletons; the top ten hold 4.5% to 7.5%. Sequencing was carried out using peripheral blood. Receptors were obtained from an elderly man with acute or convalescent COVID-19.

The DNA of the CDR3 is TGTGCCAGCAGGGACAACGCCTATGGCTACACCTTC. This codes for CASRDNAYGYTF. The chain recombines TRBV2 with TRBJ1-2, with D possibly TRBD1 on 5 matching bases. V was cut by 6 bases and J by 4 bases, with 9 bases left in between. Germline CDR1 and CDR2: SNHLY and FYNNEI. There are 12 residues in the CDR3.

This chain connects TRBV25-1 to TRBJ2-4; 9 nucleotides align to TRBD1. Losses at the gene ends were 1 base for V and 9 bases for J; bases not matched to a gene: 7. The CDR3 contains 15 residues. Germline V gene sequence: CDR1 MGHDK, CDR2 SYGVNS. CDR3: CASSESGTGMGIQYF. The CDR3 nucleotides read TGTGCCAGCAGTGAATCTGGGACAGGGATGGGCATTCAGTACTTC.

The rearrangement uses TRBV27 and TRBJ1-1, with 7 bases matching TRBD1. V was pared by 7 bases and J by 0 bases, with 14 bases of the junction left unmatched. This CDR3 has 17 residues. CDR1 MNHEY and CDR2 SMNVEV come from the germline V gene (reference sequence). The CDR3 loop is CASKKGTGQSMNTEAFF. In nucleotides, the CDR3 is TGTGCCAGCAAAAAGGGAACGGGACAGTCTATGAACACTGAAGCTTTCTTT.

The V and J genes are TRBV7-9 and TRBJ2-1; D possibly corresponds to TRBD1 (6 bases). The germline V gene has CDR1 SEHNR and CDR2 FQNEAQ (reference sequence). V was pared by 5 bases and J by 13 bases, with 15 bases between. This CDR3 contains 12 residues. The chain's CDR3 is CASSLEDRPQFF. The CDR3 DNA reads TGTGCCAGCAGCCTAGAGGACAGACCACAGTTCTTC.

The chain employs TRBV6-5 and TRBJ1-5, with 10 nucleotides matching TRBD1. This CDR3 comprises 15 residues. Germline V CDR1 and CDR2: MNHEY, SVGAGI. The ends lost 5 bases at V and 4 bases at J; junction bases unmatched: 5. Here the CDR3 reads CASSLPGQGNQPQHF. The CDR3 DNA reads as TGTGCCAGCAGTCTGCCGGGACAGGGGAATCAGCCCCAGCATTTT.

V gene TRBV18 combines with J gene TRBJ2-3, with 7 bases fitting TRBD1. With V trimmed by 5 bases and J by 5 bases, 4 bases remained unmatched. The CDR3 contains 13 residues. Germline V CDR1 and CDR2: KGHSH, LQKENI. The CDR3 spells CASSSRQGDTQYF. In DNA, the CDR3 is TGTGCCAGCTCATCCCGACAGGGAGATACGCAGTATTTT.

The rearrangement links TRBV3-1 (or the pseudogene TRBV3-2) to TRBJ2-5, with D maybe TRBD2 (5 bases). CDR3 length equals 13 residues. Germline CDR1 is LGHDT and CDR2 is YNNKEL (reference sequence). Trimming took 2 bases from V and 11 from J, leaving 15 bases between them. Written as DNA, the CDR3 is TGTGCCAGCAGCCAAAGCCTAGCTTTGCCTCAGTACTTC. Protein: CASSQSLALPQYF.

The chain combines TRBV11-2 with TRBJ1-1; TRBD1 agrees at 12 bases. The CDR3 spans 17 residues. The trim removed 5 bases at V and 4 bases at J, leaving 11 bases unmatched. Germline loops: CDR1 SGHAT, CDR2 FQNNGV. The CDR3 DNA reads as TGTGCCAGCAGCCAGGGACAGGGGGCTGGTTTTGGCACTGAAGCTTTCTTT. Protein product: CASSQGQGAGFGTEAFF.

The chain combines TRBV7-9 with TRBJ2-2; maybe TRBD1 (5 bases). This CDR3 comprises 12 residues. V gave up 6 bases and J gave up 7 bases, with 9 bases separating them. CDR1 is SEHNR, CDR2 FQNEAQ, per germline (reference sequence). This CDR3 is CASRAGFGELFF. The CDR3 nucleotides read TGTGCCAGCAGGGCAGGGTTCGGGGAGCTGTTTTTT.

V usage is TRBV14 and J usage is TRBJ2-1; 7 positions agree with TRBD2. Trimming at V came to 0 bases and at J to 0 bases, leaving 2 bases not matched to a gene. CDR3 length equals 16 residues. Per the germline V gene, CDR1 is SGHDN and CDR2 is FVKESK. CDR3 nucleotides: TGTGCCAGCAGCCAAGACGGGGGGAGCTCCTACAATGAGCAGTTCTTC. This gives the protein CASSQDGGSSYNEQFF.

The CDR3 sequence is CASSLYGTSLQETQYF. The DNA of the CDR3 is TGTGCCAGCAGCTTGTATGGGACTAGCCTCCAAGAGACCCAGTACTTC. The chain uses TRBV5-5 and TRBJ2-5; 9 bases line up with TRBD2. The CDR3 runs to 16 residues. Germline V gives CDR1 SGHKS, CDR2 YYEKEE (reference sequence). With 1 base clipped from V and 1 base from J, the junction kept 5 bases outside the gene matches.

This rearrangement joins TRBV6-1 to TRBJ1-5; TRBD1 is a possible D gene (6 bases). The CDR3 runs to 16 residues. V was trimmed by 3 bases and J by 0 bases, leaving 12 bases between them. Germline V gene data show CDR1 as MNHNS and CDR2 as SASEGT. The CDR3 bases are TGTGCCAGCAGTGAGGGAGGGGGTTTTAGCAATCAGCCCCAGCATTTT. This gives the protein CASSEGGGFSNQPQHF.

This chain connects TRBV6-1 to TRBJ1-2; D call uncertain. Germline V gene lookup returns CDR1 MNHNS and CDR2 SASEGT. V gave up 1 base and J gave up 5 bases, with 11 bases separating them. The CDR3 is made up of 14 amino acids. CDR3 nucleotide sequence: TGTGCCAGCAGTGAAGTGCAGACTCGATATGGCTACACCTTC. Residues: CASSEVQTRYGYTF.

The sample holds a few counts of this clone. The rearrangement links TRBV7-9 to TRBJ2-1; 7 nucleotides align to TRBD1. The CDR3 is 14 residues long. Trimming cost V 5 bases and J 3 bases; bases outside gene matches: 4. Germline V gives CDR1 SEHNR, CDR2 FQNEAQ (reference sequence). The CDR3: CASSLGQLYNEQFF. CDR3 DNA sequence: TGTGCCAGCAGCCTGGGACAGCTCTACAATGAGCAGTTCTTC.

This chain joins TRBV5-1 and TRBJ2-1; perhaps TRBD2 as D (5 bases). The CDR3 has 17 amino acids. In germline, CDR1 is SGHRS, CDR2 YFSETQ. Trimming left V 1 base short and J 7 bases short, with 21 bases between. The CDR3 DNA follows: TGCGCCAGCAGCTTGAGTTACTATCGGCGGGTACAAAATGAGCAGTTCTTC. Its protein is CASSLSYYRRVQNEQFF.

This clone was seen a few times. The gene calls are TRBV6-5 and TRBJ2-2, with a weak D call TRBD2 (6 bases). CDR3 size: 15 residues. V lost 5 bases, J lost 3 bases, and 13 bases lay in between. Germline V gene sequence: CDR1 MNHEY, CDR2 SVGAGI. In DNA, the CDR3 is TGTGCCAGCAGTCGAGGGACTCTATACACCGGGGAGCTGTTTTTT. Protein: CASSRGTLYTGELFF.

The chain is built from TRBV7-9 and TRBJ2-2; 8 nucleotides agree with TRBD2. From germline, CDR1 is SEHNR and CDR2 FQNEAQ (reference sequence). The junction had 3 bases not matched to a gene; V was cut back by 6 bases and J by 0 bases. The CDR3 extends over 15 amino acids. The CDR3 bases are TGTGCCAGCAGGGCGGGAGGTTCGAACACCGGGGAGCTGTTTTTT. Translation gives CASRAGGSNTGELFF.

The CDR3 DNA reads as TGTGCCAGCAGTGGAGGCACTAATGAAAAACTGTTTTTT. It codes for CASSGGTNEKLFF. The chain uses TRBV28 and TRBJ1-4; no definite D call. This CDR3 contains 13 residues. The germline V gene encodes CDR1 MDHEN and CDR2 SYDVKM. Between the trimmed V and J ends, which lost 5 bases and 2 bases, there was a span of 6 bases. Supplemented by reference TRBV28 and TRBJ1-4, the full variable domain reads DVKVTQSSRYLVKRTGEKVFLECVQDMDHENMFWYRQDPGLGLRLIYFSYDVKMKEKGDIPEGYSVSREKKERFSLILESASTNQTSMYLCASSGGTNEKLFFGSGTQLSVL.

This sequence joins TRBV6-5 and TRBJ1-2; 9 bases are a match to TRBD1. CDR3 size: 15 residues. V lost 6 bases to trimming and J lost 6 bases; unmatched junction nucleotides: 11. Germline V gene sequence: CDR1 MNHEY, CDR2 SVGAGI. CDR3 protein: CASSTGDRGADGYTF. CDR3 DNA sequence: TGTGCCAGCAGCACAGGAGACAGGGGGGCCGATGGCTACACCTTC.

This clone has a handful of counts. CDR3 bases: TGTGCCAGCAGTTACTCATTTAGGACAGGGGGTTCACCCCTCCACTTT. It is translated as CASSYSFRTGGSPLHF. V gene TRBV6-5 combines with J gene TRBJ1-6; 10 nucleotides match TRBD1. Per the germline V gene, CDR1 is MNHEY and CDR2 is SVGAGI. This CDR3 has 16 residues. V lost 0 bases and J lost 9; bases outside the gene matches: 5.

This rearrangement joins TRBV19 to TRBJ2-1; D perhaps matches TRBD2 (5 bases). The germline CDR1 and CDR2 sequences are LNHDA and SQIVND (reference sequence). V was clipped by 3 bases and J by 1 base, with 13 bases between them. The CDR3 runs to 16 residues. The CDR3 protein is CASSMGSDSSYNEQFF. CDR3 sequence (DNA): TGTGCCAGTAGTATGGGTAGCGATAGTTCCTACAATGAGCAGTTCTTC.

The chain has TRBV28 and TRBJ1-3; no firm D call. The CDR3 covers 16 residues. Germline-derived CDR1 and CDR2 are MDHEN and SYDVKM. Trimming removed 5 bases from V and 0 bases from J, with 14 bases in between. In DNA form, the CDR3 reads TGTGCCAGCAGTCCGTTATTGAGTCACTCTGGAAACACCATATATTTT. Its translation: CASSPLLSHSGNTIYF.

The V and J genes are TRBV3-1 (or the pseudogene TRBV3-2) and TRBJ2-1, with D tentatively TRBD2 (6 bases). Germline loops: CDR1 LGHDT, CDR2 YNNKEL (reference sequence). The CDR3 consists of 16 residues. Trimming shortened V by 4 bases and J by 4 bases, and 17 bases separated the two germline ends. CDR3 sequence reads: CASSRTWGGGYNEQFF. In DNA, the CDR3 is TGTGCCAGCAGCCGAACTTGGGGAGGAGGGTACAATGAGCAGTTCTTC.

This clone appeared a few times. In the same sample, other DNA sequences code for this CDR3. The chain uses TRBV18 and TRBJ1-6; 9 nucleotides line up with TRBD1. J gave up 8 bases and V 6 bases, and 2 bases lay outside the gene matches. This CDR3 has 13 amino acids. Germline values: CDR1 KGHSH, CDR2 LQKENI. The CDR3 DNA follows: TGTGCCAGCTCCCGGGACAGGGATTCACCCCTCCACTTT. This gives the protein CASSRDRDSPLHF.

V and J are TRBV11-2 and TRBJ2-3; TRBD1 matches 9 bases. Looked up from germline, CDR1 is SGHAT and CDR2 is FQNNGV. With V trimmed by 7 bases and J by 4 bases, 9 bases remained unmatched. The CDR3 contains 15 residues. CDR3 sequence (DNA): TGTGCCAGCAACTCCGGGACAGGGTTTCCAGATACGCAGTATTTT. Encoded protein: CASNSGTGFPDTQYF.

The chain combines TRBV7-2 with TRBJ2-2; the D is unclear. The length of the CDR3 is 14 residues. CDR1 is SGHTA, CDR2 FQGNSA, per germline. V was trimmed by 4 bases and J by 7 bases, leaving 13 bases between them. This CDR3 is CASSSRAVSGELFF. DNA for the CDR3: TGTGCCAGCAGCTCCCGCGCCGTAAGCGGGGAGCTGTTTTTT.

The genes are TRBV6-6 and TRBJ2-3; 8 nucleotides align to TRBD1. Germline CDR1 and CDR2: MNHNY and SVGAGI (reference sequence). Trimming took 3 bases from V and 6 from J; bases not matched to a gene: 2. This CDR3 region has 13 residues. For the CDR3, the DNA is TGTGCCAGCAGTTATAGACAGGGGGATACGCAGTATTTT. Translating it yields CASSYRQGDTQYF.

V and J are TRBV28 and TRBJ2-3; possible D gene TRBD1, 6 bases. V lost 2 bases to trimming and J lost 0 bases, with 9 bases between them. The CDR3 consists of 15 residues. Looked up from germline, CDR1 is MDHEN and CDR2 is SYDVKM. The CDR3 DNA sequence: TGTGCCAGCAGTTTAGGGGGCCCTAGCACAGATACGCAGTATTTT. It codes for CASSLGGPSTDTQYF. Using reference TRBV28 and TRBJ2-3 for the parts outside the CDR3, the full variable domain is DVKVTQSSRYLVKRTGEKVFLECVQDMDHENMFWYRQDPGLGLRLIYFSYDVKMKEKGDIPEGYSVSREKKERFSLILESASTNQTSMYLCASSLGGPSTDTQYFGPGTRLTVL.

The rearrangement links TRBV2 to TRBJ2-4; TRBD2 matches at 10 bases. Germline CDR1 SNHLY, CDR2 FYNNEI. The CDR3 sequence is 16 residues long. Trimming cost V 2 bases and J 9 bases; bases outside gene matches: 10. The CDR3 is CASSEMASGSVSIQYF. The CDR3 coding sequence is TGTGCCAGCAGTGAAATGGCTAGCGGGAGTGTTAGCATTCAGTACTTC.

The table lists this clone with a count of one. V is TRBV7-2 and J is TRBJ2-3; TRBD2 is a possible D gene (5 bases). With 10 bases removed from V and 2 bases from J, the gap between germline ends came to 16 bases. The V gene's germline CDR1 is SGHTA and CDR2 FQGNSA. CDR3 size: 14 residues. This CDR3 reads CATTGSGNTDTQYF. CDR3 in DNA: TGTGCCACTACGGGGTCGGGAAACACAGATACGCAGTATTTT.

The chain links TRBV30 to TRBJ2-2; D might be TRBD1 (5 bases). Germline CDR1 reads GTSNPN; CDR2 reads SVGIG (reference sequence). The CDR3 is made up of 16 amino acids. The V end lost 3 bases, the J end lost 0 bases, and 14 bases lay between the germline ends. CDR3 residues: CAWRAPDRPNTGELFF. CDR3 in DNA: TGTGCCTGGAGGGCACCCGACAGACCGAACACCGGGGAGCTGTTTTTT.